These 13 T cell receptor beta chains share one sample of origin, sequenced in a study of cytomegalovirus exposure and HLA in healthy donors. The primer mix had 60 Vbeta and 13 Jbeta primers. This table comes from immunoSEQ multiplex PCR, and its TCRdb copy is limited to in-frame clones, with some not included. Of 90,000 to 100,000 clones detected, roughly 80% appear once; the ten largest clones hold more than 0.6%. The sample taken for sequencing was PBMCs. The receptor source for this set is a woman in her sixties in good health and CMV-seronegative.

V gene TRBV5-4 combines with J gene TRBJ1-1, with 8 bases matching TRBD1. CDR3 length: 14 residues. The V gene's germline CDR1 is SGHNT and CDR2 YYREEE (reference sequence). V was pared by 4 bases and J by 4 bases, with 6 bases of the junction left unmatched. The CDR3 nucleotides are TGTGCCAGCAGCACTACAGGGGGGAGCACTGAAGCTTTCTTT. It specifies CASSTTGGSTEAFF.

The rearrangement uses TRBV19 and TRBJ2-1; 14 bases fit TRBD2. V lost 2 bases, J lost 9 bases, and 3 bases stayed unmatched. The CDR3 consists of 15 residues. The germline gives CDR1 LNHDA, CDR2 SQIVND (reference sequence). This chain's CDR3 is CASSIWGLAGAEQFF. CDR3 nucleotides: TGTGCCAGTAGTATATGGGGACTAGCGGGAGCTGAGCAGTTCTTC.

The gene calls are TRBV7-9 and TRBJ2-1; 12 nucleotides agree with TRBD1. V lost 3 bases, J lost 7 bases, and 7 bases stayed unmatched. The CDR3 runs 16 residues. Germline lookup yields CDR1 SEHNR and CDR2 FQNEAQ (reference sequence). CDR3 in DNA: TGTGCCAGCAGCTTCAACCCGGGACAGGGGGCAAATGAGCAGTTCTTC. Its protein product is CASSFNPGQGANEQFF.

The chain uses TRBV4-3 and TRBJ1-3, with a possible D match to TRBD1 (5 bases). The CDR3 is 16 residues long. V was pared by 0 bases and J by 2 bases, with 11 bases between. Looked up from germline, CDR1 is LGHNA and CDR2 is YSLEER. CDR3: CASSQDSGTAGNTIYF. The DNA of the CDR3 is TGCGCCAGCAGCCAAGATTCGGGGACTGCTGGAAACACCATATATTTT.

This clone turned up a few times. Here the CDR3 DNA reads TGCGCCAGCAGCCAGGACAGGGCAAGGGAAAAACTGTTTTTT. As protein: CASSQDRAREKLFF. J is TRBJ1-4 and V is TRBV5-1; 8 bases line up with TRBD1. The CDR3 consists of 14 residues. J lost 8 bases, V lost 4 bases, and 7 bases had no gene match. CDR1 SGHRS and CDR2 YFSETQ come from the germline V gene. The whole variable domain, filled in from reference TRBV5-1 and TRBJ1-4, reads KAGVTQTPRYLIKTRGQQVTLSCSPISGHRSVSWYQQTPGQGLQFLFEYFSETQRNKGNFPGRFSGRQFSNSRSEMNVSTLELGDSALYLCASSQDRAREKLFFGSGTQLSVL.

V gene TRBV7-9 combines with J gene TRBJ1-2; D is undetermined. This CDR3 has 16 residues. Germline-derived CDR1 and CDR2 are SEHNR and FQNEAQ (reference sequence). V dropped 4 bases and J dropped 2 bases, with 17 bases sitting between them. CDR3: CASSSRRPDLNYGYTF. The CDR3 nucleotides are TGTGCCAGCAGCTCTAGACGACCGGACTTAAACTATGGCTACACCTTC.

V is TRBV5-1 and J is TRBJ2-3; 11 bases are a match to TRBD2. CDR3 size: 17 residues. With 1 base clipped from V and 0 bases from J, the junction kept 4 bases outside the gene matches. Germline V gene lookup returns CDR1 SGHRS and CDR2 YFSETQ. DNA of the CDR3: TGCGCCAGCAGCTTGCCTAGCGGGGGGAAAAGCACAGATACGCAGTATTTT. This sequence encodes CASSLPSGGKSTDTQYF.

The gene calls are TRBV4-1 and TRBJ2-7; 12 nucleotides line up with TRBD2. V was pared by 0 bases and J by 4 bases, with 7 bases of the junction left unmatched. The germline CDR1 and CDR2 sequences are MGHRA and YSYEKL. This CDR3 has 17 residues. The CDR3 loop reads CASSQELAGGSGYEQYF. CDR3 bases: TGCGCCAGCAGCCAAGAACTAGCGGGAGGATCGGGGTACGAGCAGTACTTC.

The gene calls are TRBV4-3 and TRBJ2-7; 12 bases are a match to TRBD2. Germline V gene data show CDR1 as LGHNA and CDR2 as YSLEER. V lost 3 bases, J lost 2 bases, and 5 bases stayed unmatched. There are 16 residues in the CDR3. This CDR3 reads CASSQALAGGPYEQYF. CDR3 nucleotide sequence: TGCGCCAGCAGCCAGGCCCTAGCGGGAGGGCCCTACGAGCAGTACTTC.

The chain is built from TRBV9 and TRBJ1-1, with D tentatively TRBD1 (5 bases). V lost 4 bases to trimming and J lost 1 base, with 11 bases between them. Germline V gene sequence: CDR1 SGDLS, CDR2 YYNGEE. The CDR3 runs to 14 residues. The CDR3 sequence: CASSSSGWNTEAFF. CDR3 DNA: TGTGCCAGCAGCTCATCAGGGTGGAACACTGAAGCTTTCTTT.

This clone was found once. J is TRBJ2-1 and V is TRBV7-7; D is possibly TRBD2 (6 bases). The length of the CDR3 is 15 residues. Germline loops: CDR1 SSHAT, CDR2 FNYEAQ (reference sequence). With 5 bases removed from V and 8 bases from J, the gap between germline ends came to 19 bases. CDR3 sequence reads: CASSALTSGVDEQFF. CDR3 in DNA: TGTGCCAGCAGCGCCCTGACTAGTGGGGTCGATGAGCAGTTCTTC.

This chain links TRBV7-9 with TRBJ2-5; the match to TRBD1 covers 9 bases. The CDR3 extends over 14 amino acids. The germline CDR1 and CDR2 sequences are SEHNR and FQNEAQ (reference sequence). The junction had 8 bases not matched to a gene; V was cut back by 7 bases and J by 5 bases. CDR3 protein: CASTWGTGRETQYF. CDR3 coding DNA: TGTGCCAGCACCTGGGGGACAGGGAGGGAGACCCAGTACTTC.

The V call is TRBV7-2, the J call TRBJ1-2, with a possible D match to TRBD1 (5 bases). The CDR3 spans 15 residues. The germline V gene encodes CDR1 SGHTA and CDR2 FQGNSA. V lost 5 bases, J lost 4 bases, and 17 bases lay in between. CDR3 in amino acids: CASSMRQQFFYGYTF. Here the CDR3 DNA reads TGTGCCAGCAGCATGCGACAGCAGTTCTTCTATGGCTACACCTTC.